This TCR beta chain is from a study of CD8 T cells in Susac syndrome (dated by TCRdb to the late 2010s). Study-wide context: Whether CD8+ T cell activation and differentiation in Susac syndrome was antigen driven was tested using repertoire sequencing.

RNA was extracted using the RNeasy kit, and roughly 0.5 to 1 ug of the RNA was reverse transcribed with random hexamers. The immunoSEQ multiplex PCR assay, which covers 54 Vbeta and 13 Jbeta segments, was used to amplify TCR beta CDR3 regions. PCR amplification bias was corrected by using a synthetic template baseline for primer optimization and computational correction. As for the original processing: Reads were annotated to V, D and J genes according to IMGT and were analyzed with immunoSEQ Analyzer, with only productive sequences retained. Clonality was computed as one minus Shannon entropy normalized by log2 of the number of productive unique sequences. For each patient and control, public and private clones were evaluated within the 100 most prevalent clones. Clones were defined as Susac-specific if absent from the healthy and MS cohorts, from 1052 published viral clones and from other ImmuneACCESS disease sequences. TCRdb redid the processing of the public reads, applying fastp at Q25 and MiXCR, and retained in-frame beta chains. Each entry is one CDR3 protein sequence, shown with its most common DNA and genes. In this record, the V and J calls reflect TCRdb's handling and not the investigators' own analysis. Within this sample are approximately 150,000 distinct CDR3 sequences, with roughly 93% of them counted one time only. The top ten constitute 0.12% to 0.15% of the sample.

Beyond this particular receptor, the publication reports: The number of individuals in the TCR sequencing and HLA analysis was recognized as being relatively small.

According to the germline V gene (reference sequence), CDR1 reads DFQATT and CDR2 reads SNEGSKA. V and J lose 3 bases and 0 bases, and a span of 10 bases separates them. There are 14 amino acids in the CDR3, from cysteine to phenylalanine inclusive. This entry keeps only the CDR3 DNA: 42 bases, framed from base 1. High-throughput TCR beta sequencing profiled peripheral blood CD8+ and CD4+ T cells from healthy donors, Susac syndrome patients and multiple sclerosis patients. The healthy donors served as controls matched for age and sex. CD8+ TEMRA cells were enriched by FACS, while bulk CD8+ and CD4+ T cells were purified by magnetic negative isolation. Blood was drawn into EDTA tubes, processed within 24 hours, and PBMCs were isolated by density gradient centrifugation. PBMCs intended for TCR sequencing were cryopreserved in liquid nitrogen and were subsequently thawed in a 37 degrees C water bath. The sorted or isolated CD4+, CD8+ and CD8+ TEMRA cells had a purity of 90% or higher.

Of note for this clonotype: Its antigen remains undetermined. No much larger clone is present one base from it, and per-base qualities are unavailable.

This receptor was taken from a human donor in good health. The sequencing sample was made of CD4+ T cells from PBMCs. The V and J segments used are TRBV20-1 and TRBJ2-3, with the D gene not confidently named. Here is the DNA: TGCAGTGCTAGGGTGGACGGCAGCACAGATACGCAGTATTTT. It codes for CSARVDGSTDTQYF.